The 3 T cell receptor beta chains below were found in one sample sequenced in a study of T cell repertoires in cytomegalovirus infection. TCRdb ran MiXCR on the reads and lists one entry per CDR3 protein. The data hold hundreds of thousands of distinct CDR3 sequences, with 35% to 45% observed a single time. The material sequenced was PBMCs. The receptor set was obtained from a human donor in good health (CMV status not recorded). Some clones in this sample may be carry-over from other donors' samples.

The CDR3 DNA follows: TGTGCCAGCAGCCCCTCAGCGGGGGCCGGGGAGCTGTTTTTT. It is translated as CASSPSAGAGELFF. V gene TRBV7-2 combines with J gene TRBJ2-2; 8 bases are a match to TRBD2. The CDR3 length is 14 residues. Germline CDR1 is SGHTA and CDR2 is FQGNSA. J lost 6 bases, V lost 5 bases, and 5 bases had no gene match.

This clonotype has only a few counts. The chain's CDR3 is CASSLRGGRNQPQHF. The DNA for the CDR3 is TGTGCCAGCAGTTTAAGGGGGGGTCGCAATCAGCCCCAGCATTTT. This chain connects TRBV28 to TRBJ1-5, with D maybe TRBD1 (6 bases). Germline V CDR1 and CDR2: MDHEN, SYDVKM. The ends were cut back, 2 bases at V and 2 bases at J, with 10 bases in the middle. This CDR3 is 15 amino acids long.

This clonotype was counted many times. The chain links TRBV7-2 to TRBJ2-7, with 9 bases matching TRBD2. V trimming: 7 bases; J trimming: 4 bases; junction bases outside the gene matches: 8. The CDR3 totals 14 residues. Per germline, CDR1 SGHTA and CDR2 FQGNSA. The DNA of the CDR3 is TGTGCCAGCAAGTTAGCGGGAGTTGAATACGAGCAGTACTTC. Translated: CASKLAGVEYEQYF.